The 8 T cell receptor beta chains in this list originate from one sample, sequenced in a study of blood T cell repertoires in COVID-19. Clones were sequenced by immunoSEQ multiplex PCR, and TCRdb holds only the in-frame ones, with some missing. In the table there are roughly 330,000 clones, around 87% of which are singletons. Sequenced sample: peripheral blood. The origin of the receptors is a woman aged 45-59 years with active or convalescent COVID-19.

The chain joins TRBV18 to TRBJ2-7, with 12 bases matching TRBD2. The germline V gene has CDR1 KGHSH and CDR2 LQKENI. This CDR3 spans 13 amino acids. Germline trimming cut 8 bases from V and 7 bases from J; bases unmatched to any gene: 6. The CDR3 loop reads CASLRLAGEEQYF. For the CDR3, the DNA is TGTGCCAGCCTTCGACTAGCGGGAGAGGAGCAGTACTTC. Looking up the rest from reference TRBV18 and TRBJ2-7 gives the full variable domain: NAGVMQNPRHLVRRRGQEARLRCSPMKGHSHVYWYRQLPEEGLKFMVYLQKENIIDESGMPKERFSAEFPKEGPSILRIQQVVRGDSAAYFCASLRLAGEEQYFGPGTRLTVT.

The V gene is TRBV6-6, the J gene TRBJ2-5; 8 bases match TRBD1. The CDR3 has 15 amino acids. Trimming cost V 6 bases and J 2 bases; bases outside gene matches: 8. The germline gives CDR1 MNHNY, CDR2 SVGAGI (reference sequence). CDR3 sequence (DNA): TGTGCCAGCAGAGCCCGGGGACAGGAGCAAGAGACCCAGTACTTC. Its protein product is CASRARGQEQETQYF.

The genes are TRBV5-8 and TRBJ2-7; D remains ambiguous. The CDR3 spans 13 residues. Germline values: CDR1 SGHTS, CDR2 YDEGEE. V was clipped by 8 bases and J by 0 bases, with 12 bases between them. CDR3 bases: TGTGCCAGTAATATCGACACCTCCTACGAGCAGTACTTC. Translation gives CASNIDTSYEQYF.

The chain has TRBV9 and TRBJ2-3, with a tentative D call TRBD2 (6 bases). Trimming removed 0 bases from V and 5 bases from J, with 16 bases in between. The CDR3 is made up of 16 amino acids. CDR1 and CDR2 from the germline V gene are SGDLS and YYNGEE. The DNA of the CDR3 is TGTGCCAGCAGCGTAGTGAGGCGGAGGGGCGAAGATACGCAGTATTTT. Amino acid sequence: CASSVVRRRGEDTQYF.

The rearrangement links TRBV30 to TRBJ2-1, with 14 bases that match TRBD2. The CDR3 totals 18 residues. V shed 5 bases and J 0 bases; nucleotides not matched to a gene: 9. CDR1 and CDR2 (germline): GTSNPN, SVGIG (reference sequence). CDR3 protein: CAWDSGTSGGSSYNEQFF. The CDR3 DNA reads TGTGCCTGGGATTCCGGGACTAGCGGGGGAAGCTCCTACAATGAGCAGTTCTTC.

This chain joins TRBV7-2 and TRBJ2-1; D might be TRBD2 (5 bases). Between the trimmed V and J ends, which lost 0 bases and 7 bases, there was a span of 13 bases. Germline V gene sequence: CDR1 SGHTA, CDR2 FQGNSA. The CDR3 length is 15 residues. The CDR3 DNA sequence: TGTGCCAGCAGCTTAGCAGGGATATCGGGAAATGAGCAGTTCTTC. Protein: CASSLAGISGNEQFF.

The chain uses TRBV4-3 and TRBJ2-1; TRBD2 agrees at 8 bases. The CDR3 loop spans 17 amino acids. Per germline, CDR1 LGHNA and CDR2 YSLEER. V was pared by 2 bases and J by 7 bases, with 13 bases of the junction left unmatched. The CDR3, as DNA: TGCGCCAGCAGCCAAACCCCGAGCGGGAGAACGCGTAATGAGCAGTTCTTC. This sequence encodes CASSQTPSGRTRNEQFF.

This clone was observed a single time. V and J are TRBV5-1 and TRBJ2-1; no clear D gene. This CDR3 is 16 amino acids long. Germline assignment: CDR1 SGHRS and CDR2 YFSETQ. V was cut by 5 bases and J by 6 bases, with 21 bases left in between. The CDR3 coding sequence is TGCGCCAGCAGTCCTATTATGAGCGAGGTAGGCAATGAGCAGTTCTTC. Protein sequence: CASSPIMSEVGNEQFF.